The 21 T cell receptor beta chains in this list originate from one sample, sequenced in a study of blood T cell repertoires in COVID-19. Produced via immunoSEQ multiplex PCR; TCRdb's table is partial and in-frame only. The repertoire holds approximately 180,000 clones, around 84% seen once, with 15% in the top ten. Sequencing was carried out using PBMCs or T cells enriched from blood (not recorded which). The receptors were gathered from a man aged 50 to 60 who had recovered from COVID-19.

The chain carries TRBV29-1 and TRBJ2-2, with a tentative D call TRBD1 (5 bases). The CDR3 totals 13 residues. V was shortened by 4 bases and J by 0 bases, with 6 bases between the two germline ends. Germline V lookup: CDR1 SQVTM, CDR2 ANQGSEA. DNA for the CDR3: TGCAGCGTTGGACAGACGAACACCGGGGAGCTGTTTTTT. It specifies CSVGQTNTGELFF.

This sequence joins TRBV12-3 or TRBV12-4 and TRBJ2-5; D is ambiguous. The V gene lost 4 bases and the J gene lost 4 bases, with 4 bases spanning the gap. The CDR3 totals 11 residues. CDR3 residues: CASSSGETQYF. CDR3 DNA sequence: TGTGCCAGCAGTTCCGGAGAGACCCAGTACTTC.

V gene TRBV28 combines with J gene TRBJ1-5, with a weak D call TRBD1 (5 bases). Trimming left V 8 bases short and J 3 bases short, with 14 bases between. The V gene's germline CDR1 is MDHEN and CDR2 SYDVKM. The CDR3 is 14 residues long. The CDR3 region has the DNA TGTGCCAGCTCGAACGGGGGGATCAATCAGCCCCAGCATTTT. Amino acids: CASSNGGINQPQHF.

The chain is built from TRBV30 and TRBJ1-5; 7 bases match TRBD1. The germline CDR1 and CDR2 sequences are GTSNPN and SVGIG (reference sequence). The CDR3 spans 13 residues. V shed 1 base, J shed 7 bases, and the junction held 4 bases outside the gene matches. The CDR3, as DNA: TGTGCCTGGAGTGGGCAGGGGGACCAGCCCCAGCATTTT. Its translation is CAWSGQGDQPQHF.

The CDR3 DNA sequence: TGTGCCAGCAGTACCGCCGGGACTGACTACGAGCAGTACTTC. It is translated as CASSTAGTDYEQYF. The J gene is TRBJ2-7, the V gene TRBV27; a possible D gene is TRBD2 (6 bases). CDR3 length equals 14 residues. Per germline, CDR1 MNHEY and CDR2 SMNVEV (reference sequence). Trimming removed 5 bases at V and 3 bases at J, with 14 bases between.

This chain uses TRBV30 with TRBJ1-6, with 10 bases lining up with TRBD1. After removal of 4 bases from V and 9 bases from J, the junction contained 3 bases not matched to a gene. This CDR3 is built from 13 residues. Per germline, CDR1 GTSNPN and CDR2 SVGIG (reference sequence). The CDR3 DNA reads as TGTGCCTGGATGGGACAGGGGTTTTCACCCCTCCACTTT. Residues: CAWMGQGFSPLHF.

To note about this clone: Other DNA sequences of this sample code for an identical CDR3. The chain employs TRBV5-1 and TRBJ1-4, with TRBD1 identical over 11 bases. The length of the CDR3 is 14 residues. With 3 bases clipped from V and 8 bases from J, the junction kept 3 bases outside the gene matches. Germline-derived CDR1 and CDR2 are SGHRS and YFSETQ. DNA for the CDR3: TGCGCCAGCAGCTCCGGACAGGGGGCCGAAAAACTGTTTTTT. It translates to CASSSGQGAEKLFF.

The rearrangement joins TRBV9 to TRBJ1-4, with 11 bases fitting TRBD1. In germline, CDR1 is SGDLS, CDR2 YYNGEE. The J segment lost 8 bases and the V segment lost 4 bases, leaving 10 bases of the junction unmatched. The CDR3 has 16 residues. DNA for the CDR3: TGTGCCAGCAGCCGGGACGCGGGACAGGGGGGCGAAAAACTGTTTTTT. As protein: CASSRDAGQGGEKLFF.

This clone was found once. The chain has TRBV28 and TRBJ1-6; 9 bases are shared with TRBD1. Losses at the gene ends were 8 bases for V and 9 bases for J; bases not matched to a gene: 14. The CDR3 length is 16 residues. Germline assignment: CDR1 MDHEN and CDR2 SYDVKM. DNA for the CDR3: TGTGCCAGCTGTACCCGGGGACAGGGTTATTTTTCACCCCTCCACTTT. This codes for CASCTRGQGYFSPLHF.

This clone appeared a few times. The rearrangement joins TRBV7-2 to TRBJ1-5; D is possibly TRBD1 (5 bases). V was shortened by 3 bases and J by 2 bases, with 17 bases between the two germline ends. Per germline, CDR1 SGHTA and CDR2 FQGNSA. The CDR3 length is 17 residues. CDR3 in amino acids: CASSFRSGGSGNQPQHF. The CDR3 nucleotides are TGTGCCAGCAGCTTTAGATCGGGGGGAAGTGGCAATCAGCCCCAGCATTTT.

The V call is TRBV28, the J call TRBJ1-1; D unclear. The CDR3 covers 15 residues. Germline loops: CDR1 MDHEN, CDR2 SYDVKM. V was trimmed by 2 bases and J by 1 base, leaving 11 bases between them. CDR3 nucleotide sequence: TGTGCCAGCAGTTTAATTAACTATCGGAACACTGAAGCTTTCTTT. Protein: CASSLINYRNTEAFF. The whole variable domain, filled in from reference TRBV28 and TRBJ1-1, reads DVKVTQSSRYLVKRTGEKVFLECVQDMDHENMFWYRQDPGLGLRLIYFSYDVKMKEKGDIPEGYSVSREKKERFSLILESASTNQTSMYLCASSLINYRNTEAFFGQGTRLTVV.

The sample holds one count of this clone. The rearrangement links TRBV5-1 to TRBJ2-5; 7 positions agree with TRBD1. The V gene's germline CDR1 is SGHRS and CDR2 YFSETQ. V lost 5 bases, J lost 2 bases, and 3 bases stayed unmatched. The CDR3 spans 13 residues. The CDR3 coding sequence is TGCGCCAGCAGAGGGACAGTACAAGAGACCCAGTACTTC. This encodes CASRGTVQETQYF.

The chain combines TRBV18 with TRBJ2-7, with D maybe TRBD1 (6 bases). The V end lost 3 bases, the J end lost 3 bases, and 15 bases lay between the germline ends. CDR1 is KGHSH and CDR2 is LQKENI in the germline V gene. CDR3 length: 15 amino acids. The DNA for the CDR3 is TGTGCCAGCTCACCGGGTAGACAGGACCGCTACGAGCAGTACTTC. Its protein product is CASSPGRQDRYEQYF.

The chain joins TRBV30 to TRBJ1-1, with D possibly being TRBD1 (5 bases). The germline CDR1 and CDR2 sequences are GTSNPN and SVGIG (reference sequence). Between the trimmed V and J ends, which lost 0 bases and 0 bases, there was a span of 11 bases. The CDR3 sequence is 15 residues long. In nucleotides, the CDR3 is TGTGCCTGGAGTGTGGGGCCGAATCTGAACACTGAAGCTTTCTTT. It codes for CAWSVGPNLNTEAFF. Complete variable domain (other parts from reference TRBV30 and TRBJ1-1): SQTIHQWPATLVQPVGSPLSLECTVEGTSNPNLYWYRQAAGRGLQLLFYSVGIGQISSEVPQNLSASRPQDRQFILSSKKLLLSDSGFYLCAWSVGPNLNTEAFFGQGTRLTVV.

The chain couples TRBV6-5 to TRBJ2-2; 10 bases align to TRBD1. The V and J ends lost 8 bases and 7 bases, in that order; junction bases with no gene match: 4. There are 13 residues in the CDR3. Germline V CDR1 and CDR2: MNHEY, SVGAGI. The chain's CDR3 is CASGTGVHGELFF. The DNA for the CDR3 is TGTGCCAGCGGGACAGGGGTTCACGGGGAGCTGTTTTTT.

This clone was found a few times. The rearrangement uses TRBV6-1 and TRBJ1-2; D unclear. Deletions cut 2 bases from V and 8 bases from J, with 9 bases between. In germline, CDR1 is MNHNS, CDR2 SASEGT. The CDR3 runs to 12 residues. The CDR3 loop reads CASSEWLEGYTF. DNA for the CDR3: TGTGCCAGCAGTGAATGGCTTGAAGGCTACACCTTC.

The CDR3 region is CAIRPVPFMNTEAFF. The CDR3, as DNA: TGTGCCATCAGACCGGTTCCGTTCATGAACACTGAAGCTTTCTTT. The chain uses TRBV10-3 and TRBJ1-1; D gene unclear. Per the germline V gene, CDR1 is ENHRY and CDR2 is SYGVKD. This CDR3 has 15 amino acids. The ends were cut back, 6 bases at V and 0 bases at J, with 14 bases in the middle.

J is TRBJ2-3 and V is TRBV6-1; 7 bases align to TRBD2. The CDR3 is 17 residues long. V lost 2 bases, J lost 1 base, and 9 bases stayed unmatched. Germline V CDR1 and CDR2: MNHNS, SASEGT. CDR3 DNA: TGTGCCAGCAGTGAACGTAGTGGCGCGGGGGGCACAGATACGCAGTATTTT. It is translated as CASSERSGAGGTDTQYF.

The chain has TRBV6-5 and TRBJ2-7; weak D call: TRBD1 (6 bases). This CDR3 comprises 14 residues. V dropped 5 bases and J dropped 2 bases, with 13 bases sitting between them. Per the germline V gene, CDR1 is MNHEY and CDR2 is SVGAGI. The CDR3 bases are TGTGCCAGCAGTACCCGGGACACCACCTACGAGCAGTACTTC. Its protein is CASSTRDTTYEQYF.

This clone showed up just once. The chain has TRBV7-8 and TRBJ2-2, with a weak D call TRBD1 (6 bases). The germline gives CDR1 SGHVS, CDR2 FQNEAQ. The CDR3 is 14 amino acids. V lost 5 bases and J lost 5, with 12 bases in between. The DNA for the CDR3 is TGTGCCAGCAGCATTTACAGGGAGACCGGGGAGCTGTTTTTT. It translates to CASSIYRETGELFF.

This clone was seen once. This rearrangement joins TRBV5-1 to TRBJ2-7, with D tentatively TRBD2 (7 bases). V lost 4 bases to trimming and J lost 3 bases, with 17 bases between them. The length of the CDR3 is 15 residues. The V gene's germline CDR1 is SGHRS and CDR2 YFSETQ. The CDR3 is CASSPGGGAIYEQYF. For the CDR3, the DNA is TGCGCCAGCAGCCCTGGGGGGGGCGCTATCTACGAGCAGTACTTC.